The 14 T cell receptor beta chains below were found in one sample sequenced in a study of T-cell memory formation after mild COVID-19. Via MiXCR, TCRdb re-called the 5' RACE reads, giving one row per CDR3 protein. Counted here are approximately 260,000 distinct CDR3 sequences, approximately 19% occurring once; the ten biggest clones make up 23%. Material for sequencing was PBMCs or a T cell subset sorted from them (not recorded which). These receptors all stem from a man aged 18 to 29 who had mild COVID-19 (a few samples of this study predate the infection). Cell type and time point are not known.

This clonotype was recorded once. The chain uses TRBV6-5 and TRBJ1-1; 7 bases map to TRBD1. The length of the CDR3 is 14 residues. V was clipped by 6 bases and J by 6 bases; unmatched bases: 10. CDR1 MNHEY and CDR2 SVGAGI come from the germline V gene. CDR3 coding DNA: TGTGCCAGCAGCGCTACCTCAGGGGGGCCTGAAGCTTTCTTT. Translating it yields CASSATSGGPEAFF.

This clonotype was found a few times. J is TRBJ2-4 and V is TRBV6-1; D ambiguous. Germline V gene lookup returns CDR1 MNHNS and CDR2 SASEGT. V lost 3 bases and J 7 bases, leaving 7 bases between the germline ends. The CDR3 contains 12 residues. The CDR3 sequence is CASSEWLNIQYF. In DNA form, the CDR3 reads TGTGCCAGCAGTGAGTGGCTTAACATTCAGTACTTC.

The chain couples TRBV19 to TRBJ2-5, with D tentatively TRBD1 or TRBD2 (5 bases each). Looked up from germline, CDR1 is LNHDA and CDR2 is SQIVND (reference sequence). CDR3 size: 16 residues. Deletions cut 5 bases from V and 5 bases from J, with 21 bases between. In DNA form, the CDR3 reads TGTGCCAGTAGTCAAGCCCCGGGACCCCCCTGGGAGACCCAGTACTTC. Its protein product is CASSQAPGPPWETQYF.

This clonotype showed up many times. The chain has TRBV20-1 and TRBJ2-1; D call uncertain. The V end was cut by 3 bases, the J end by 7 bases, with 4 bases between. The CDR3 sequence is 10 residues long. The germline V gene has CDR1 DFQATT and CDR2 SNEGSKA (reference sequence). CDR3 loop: CSARKNEQFF. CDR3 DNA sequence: TGCAGTGCTAGGAAGAATGAGCAGTTCTTC.

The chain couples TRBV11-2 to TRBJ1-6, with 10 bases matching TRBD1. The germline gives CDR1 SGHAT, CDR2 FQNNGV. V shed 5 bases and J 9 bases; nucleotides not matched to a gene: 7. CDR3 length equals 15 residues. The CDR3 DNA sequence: TGTGCCAGCAGCCAGAAGGGACAGGGGCGTTCACCCCTCCACTTT. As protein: CASSQKGQGRSPLHF.

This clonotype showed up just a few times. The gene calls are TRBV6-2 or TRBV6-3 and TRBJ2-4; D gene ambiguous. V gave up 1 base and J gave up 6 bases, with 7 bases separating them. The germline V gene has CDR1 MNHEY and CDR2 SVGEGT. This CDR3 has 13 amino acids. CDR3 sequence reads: CASSYLGRNIQYF. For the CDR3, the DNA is TGTGCCAGCAGTTACTTGGGCAGAAACATTCAGTACTTC.

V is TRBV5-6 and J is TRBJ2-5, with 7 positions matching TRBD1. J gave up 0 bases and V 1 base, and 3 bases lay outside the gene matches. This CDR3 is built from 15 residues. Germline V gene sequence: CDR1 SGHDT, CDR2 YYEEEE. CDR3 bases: TGTGCCAGCAGCTTGTTCACAGGGGACCAAGAGACCCAGTACTTC. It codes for CASSLFTGDQETQYF.

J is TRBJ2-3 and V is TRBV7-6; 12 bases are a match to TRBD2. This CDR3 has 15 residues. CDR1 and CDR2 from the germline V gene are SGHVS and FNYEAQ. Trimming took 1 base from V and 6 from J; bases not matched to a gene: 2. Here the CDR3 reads CASSLGLAGVDTQYF. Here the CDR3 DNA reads TGTGCCAGCAGCTTAGGACTAGCGGGGGTGGATACGCAGTATTTT. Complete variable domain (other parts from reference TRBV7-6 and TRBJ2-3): GAGVSQSPRYKVTKRGQDVALRCDPISGHVSLYWYRQALGQGPEFLTYFNYEAQQDKSGLPNDRFSAERPEGSISTLTIQRTEQRDSAMYRCASSLGLAGVDTQYFGPGTRLTVL.

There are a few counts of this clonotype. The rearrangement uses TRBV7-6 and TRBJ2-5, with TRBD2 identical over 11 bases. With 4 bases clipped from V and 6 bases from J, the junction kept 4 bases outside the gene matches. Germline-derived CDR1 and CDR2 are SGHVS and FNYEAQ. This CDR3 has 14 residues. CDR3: CASSSGLAVQTQYF. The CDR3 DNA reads TGTGCCAGCAGCTCGGGACTAGCGGTACAGACCCAGTACTTC.

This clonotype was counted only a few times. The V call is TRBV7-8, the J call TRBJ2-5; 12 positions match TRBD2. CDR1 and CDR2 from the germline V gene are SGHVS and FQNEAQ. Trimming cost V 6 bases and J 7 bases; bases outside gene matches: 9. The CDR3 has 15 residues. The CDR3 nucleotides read TGTGCCAGCAGTGTCGGGACTAGCGGGCCCCTGACCCAGTACTTC. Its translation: CASSVGTSGPLTQYF.

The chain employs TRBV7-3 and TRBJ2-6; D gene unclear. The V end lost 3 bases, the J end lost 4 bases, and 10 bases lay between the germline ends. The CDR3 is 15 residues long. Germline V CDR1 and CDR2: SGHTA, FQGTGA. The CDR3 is CASSLQVSGANVLTF. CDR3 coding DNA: TGTGCCAGCAGCTTGCAGGTCTCAGGGGCCAACGTCCTGACTTTC.

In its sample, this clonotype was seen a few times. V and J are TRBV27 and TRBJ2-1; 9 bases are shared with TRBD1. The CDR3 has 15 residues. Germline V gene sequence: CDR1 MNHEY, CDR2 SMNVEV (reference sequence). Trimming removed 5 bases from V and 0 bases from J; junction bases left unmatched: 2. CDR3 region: CASSRQGGSYNEQFF. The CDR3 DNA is TGTGCCAGCAGTCGACAGGGGGGCTCCTACAATGAGCAGTTCTTC.

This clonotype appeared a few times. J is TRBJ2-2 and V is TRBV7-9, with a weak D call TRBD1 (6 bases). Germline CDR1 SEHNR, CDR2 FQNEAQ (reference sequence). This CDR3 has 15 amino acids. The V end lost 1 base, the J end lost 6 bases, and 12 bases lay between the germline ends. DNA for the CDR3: TGTGCCAGCAGCTTAGGCCAGGGGAGCTCCGGGGAGCTGTTTTTT. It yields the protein CASSLGQGSSGELFF.

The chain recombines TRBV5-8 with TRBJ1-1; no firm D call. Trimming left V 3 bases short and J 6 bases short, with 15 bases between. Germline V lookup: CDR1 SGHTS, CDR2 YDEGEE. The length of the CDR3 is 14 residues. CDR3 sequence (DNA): TGTGCCAGCAGCTCTCCGGGAGCCCCATCTGAAGCTTTCTTT. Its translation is CASSSPGAPSEAFF.